What follows is one T cell receptor beta chain and its context. Its cognate antigen is unknown. These data belong to a study of T-cell reconstitution after alpha-beta-depleted transplantation in children. Unique molecular identifiers tagged the TCRbeta library. TCRdb redid the calling of the PCR reads with MiXCR, one entry per CDR3 protein. The sample includes about 980,000 distinct CDR3 sequences, about 29% of them seen just once. Study-wide findings and caveats: Newly produced T cells mostly provided counts and TCRbeta diversity after one year, as hyperexpanded clones declined. Two months or so post-transplant, alpha-beta T cells reportedly derived from several hundred expanded graft clones.

In germline, CDR1 is SGHAT, CDR2 FQDESV (reference sequence). This CDR3 spans 14 amino acids. Trimming removed 5 bases from V and 5 bases from J, with 13 bases in between. The TCR sequence derives from a boy younger than two who had a stem cell transplant for SCID, so the T cells may come from the graft donor. The input for sequencing was PBMCs, mostly from graft donor cells, taken 360 days after TCRalphabeta/CD19-depleted stem cell transplant. The chain has TRBV11-1 and TRBJ2-1, with TRBD2 as a possible D gene (6 bases). CDR3 amino acids: CASSLIGEDNEQFF. For the CDR3, the DNA is TGTGCCAGCAGCCTTATAGGGGAGGACAATGAGCAGTTCTTC.